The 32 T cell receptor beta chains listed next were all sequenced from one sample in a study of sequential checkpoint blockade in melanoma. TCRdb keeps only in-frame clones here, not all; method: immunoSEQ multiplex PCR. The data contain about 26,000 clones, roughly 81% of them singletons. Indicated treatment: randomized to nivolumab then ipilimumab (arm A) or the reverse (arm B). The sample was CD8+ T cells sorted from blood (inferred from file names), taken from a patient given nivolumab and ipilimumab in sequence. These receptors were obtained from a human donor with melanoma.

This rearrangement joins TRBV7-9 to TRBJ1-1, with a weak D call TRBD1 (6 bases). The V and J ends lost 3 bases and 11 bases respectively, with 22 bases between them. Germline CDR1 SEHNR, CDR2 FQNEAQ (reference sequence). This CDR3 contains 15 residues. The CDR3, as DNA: TGTGCCAGCAGCTTGGAGCCTGGGACAACCAGTTACGCTTTCTTT. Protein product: CASSLEPGTTSYAFF.

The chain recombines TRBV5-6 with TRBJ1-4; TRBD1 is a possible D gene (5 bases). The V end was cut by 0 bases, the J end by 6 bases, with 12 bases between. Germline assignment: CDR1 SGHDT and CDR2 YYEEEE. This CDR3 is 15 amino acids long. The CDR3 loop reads CASSLGAGMDEKLFF. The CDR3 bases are TGTGCCAGCAGCTTGGGGGCAGGGATGGATGAAAAACTGTTTTTT.

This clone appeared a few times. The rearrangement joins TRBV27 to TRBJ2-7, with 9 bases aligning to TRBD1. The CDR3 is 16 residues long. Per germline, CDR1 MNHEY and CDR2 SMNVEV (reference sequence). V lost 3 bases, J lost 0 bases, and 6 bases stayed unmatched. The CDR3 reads CASSLGTGPSSYEQYF. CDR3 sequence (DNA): TGTGCCAGCAGTTTGGGGACAGGGCCGAGCTCCTACGAGCAGTACTTC.

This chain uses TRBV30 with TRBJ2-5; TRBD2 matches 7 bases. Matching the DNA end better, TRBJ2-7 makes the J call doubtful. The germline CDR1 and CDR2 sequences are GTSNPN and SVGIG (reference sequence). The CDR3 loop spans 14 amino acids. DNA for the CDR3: TGTGCCTGGAGTATAGGGAGGGGAGGCAACGAGCAGTACTTC. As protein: CAWSIGRGGNEQYF.

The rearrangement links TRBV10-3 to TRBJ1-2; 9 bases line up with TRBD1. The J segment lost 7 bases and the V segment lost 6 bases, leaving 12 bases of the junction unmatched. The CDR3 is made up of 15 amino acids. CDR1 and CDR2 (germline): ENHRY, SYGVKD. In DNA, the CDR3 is TGTGCCATCAGCGAGAGGGACAGGGTTCCCGGTGGCTACACCTTC. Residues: CAISERDRVPGGYTF.

The CDR3 is CASSLTAGMFNYGYTF. Here the CDR3 DNA reads TGTGCCAGCAGTTTAACGGCAGGCATGTTCAACTATGGCTACACCTTC. The gene calls are TRBV27 and TRBJ1-2; D remains unclear. V was cut by 2 bases and J by 2 bases, with 15 bases left in between. The CDR3 is 16 amino acids. Looked up from germline, CDR1 is MNHEY and CDR2 is SMNVEV (reference sequence).

CDR3 residues: CASSPGQPYEQYF. For the CDR3, the DNA is TGTGCCAGCAGCCCGGGACAGCCCTACGAGCAGTACTTC. The chain links TRBV27 to TRBJ2-7; the match to TRBD1 covers 7 bases. The germline V gene encodes CDR1 MNHEY and CDR2 SMNVEV (reference sequence). CDR3 length: 13 residues. Trimming at V came to 6 bases and at J to 2 bases, leaving 4 bases not matched to a gene.

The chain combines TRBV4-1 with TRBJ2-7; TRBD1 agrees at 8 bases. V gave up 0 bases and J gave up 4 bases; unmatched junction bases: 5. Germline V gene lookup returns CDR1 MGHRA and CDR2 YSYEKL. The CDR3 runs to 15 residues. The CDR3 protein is CASSQDPGGRYEQYF. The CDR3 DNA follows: TGCGCCAGCAGCCAAGATCCAGGGGGCCGTTACGAGCAGTACTTC.

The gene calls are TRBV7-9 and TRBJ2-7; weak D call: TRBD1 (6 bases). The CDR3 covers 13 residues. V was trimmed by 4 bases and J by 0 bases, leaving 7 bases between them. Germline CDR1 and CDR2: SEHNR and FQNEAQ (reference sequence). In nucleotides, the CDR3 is TGTGCCAGCAGCTCGACAGGCTCCTACGAGCAGTACTTC. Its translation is CASSSTGSYEQYF.

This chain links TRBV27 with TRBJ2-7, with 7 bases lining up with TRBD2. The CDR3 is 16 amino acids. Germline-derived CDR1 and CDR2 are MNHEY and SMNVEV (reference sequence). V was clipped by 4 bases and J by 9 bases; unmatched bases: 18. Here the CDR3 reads CASSWPLWTSAEVQYF. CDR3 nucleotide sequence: TGTGCCAGCAGTTGGCCCCTCTGGACTAGTGCCGAGGTGCAGTACTTC.

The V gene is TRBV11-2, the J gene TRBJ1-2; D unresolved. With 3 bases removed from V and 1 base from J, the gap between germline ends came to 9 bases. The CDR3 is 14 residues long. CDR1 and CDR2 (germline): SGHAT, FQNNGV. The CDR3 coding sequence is TGTGCCAGCAGCTTTCTGGCCTTTAACTATGGCTACACCTTC. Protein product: CASSFLAFNYGYTF.

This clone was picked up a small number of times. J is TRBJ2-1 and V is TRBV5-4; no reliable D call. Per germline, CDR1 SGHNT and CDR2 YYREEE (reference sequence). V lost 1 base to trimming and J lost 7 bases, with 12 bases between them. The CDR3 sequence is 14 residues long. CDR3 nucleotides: TGTGCCAGCAGCTTGAGCCAACTGAGGAATGAGCAGTTCTTC. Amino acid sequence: CASSLSQLRNEQFF.

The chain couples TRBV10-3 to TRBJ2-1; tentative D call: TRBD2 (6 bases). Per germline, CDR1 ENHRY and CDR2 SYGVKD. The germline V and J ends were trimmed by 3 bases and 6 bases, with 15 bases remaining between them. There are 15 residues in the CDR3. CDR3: CAISDAWEVGNEQFF. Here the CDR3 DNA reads TGTGCCATCAGTGACGCGTGGGAGGTGGGCAATGAGCAGTTCTTC.

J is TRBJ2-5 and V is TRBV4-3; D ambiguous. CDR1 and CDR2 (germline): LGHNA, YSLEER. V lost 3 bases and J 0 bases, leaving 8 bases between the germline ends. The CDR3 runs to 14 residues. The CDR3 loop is CASSQGEYQETQYF. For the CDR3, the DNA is TGCGCCAGCAGCCAGGGCGAATACCAAGAGACCCAGTACTTC.

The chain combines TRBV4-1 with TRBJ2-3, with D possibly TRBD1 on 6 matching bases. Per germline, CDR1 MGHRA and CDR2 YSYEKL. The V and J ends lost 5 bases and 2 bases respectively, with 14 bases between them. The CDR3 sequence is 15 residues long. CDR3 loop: CASSGRTASTDTQYF. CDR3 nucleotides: TGCGCCAGCAGCGGAAGGACAGCGTCCACAGATACGCAGTATTTT.

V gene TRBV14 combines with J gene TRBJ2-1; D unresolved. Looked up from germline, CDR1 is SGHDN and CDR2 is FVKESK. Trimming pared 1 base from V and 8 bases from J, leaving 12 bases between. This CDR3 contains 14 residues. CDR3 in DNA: TGTGCCAGCAGCCAAGGGCTAGGTTGGGATGAGCAGTTCTTC. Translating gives CASSQGLGWDEQFF.

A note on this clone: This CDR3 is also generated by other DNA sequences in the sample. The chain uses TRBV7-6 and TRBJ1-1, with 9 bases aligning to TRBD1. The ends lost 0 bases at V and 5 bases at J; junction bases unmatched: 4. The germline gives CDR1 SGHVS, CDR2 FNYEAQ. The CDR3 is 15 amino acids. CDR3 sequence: CASSLAGTGNTEAFF. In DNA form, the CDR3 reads TGTGCCAGCAGCTTAGCGGGGACAGGGAATACTGAAGCTTTCTTT.

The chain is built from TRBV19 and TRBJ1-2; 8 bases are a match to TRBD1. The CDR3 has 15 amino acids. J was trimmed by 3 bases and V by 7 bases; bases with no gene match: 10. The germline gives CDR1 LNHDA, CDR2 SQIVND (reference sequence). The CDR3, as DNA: TGTGCCAGTAACCTCCTTACAGGGGGGGACTATGGCTACACCTTC. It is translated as CASNLLTGGDYGYTF.

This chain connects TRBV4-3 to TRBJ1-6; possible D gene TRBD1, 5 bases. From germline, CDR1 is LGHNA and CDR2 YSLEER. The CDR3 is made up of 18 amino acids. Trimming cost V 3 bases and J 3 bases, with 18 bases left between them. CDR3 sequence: CASSQSAVQGLYNSPLHF. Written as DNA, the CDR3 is TGCGCCAGCAGCCAGTCCGCTGTTCAGGGCCTCTATAATTCACCCCTCCACTTT.

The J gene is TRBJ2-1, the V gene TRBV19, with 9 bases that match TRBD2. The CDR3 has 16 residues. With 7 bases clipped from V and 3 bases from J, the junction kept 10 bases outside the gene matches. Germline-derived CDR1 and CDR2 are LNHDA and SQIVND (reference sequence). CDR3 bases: TGTGCCAGTACAGCTAGCGGGGATAGTTTCTACAATGAGCAGTTCTTC. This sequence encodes CASTASGDSFYNEQFF.

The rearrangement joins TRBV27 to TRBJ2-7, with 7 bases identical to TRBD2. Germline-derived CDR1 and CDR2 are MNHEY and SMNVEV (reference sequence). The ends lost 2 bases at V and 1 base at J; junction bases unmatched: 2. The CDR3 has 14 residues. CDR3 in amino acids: CASSLMGGSYEQYF. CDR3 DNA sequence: TGTGCCAGCAGTTTAATGGGGGGGTCCTACGAGCAGTACTTC.

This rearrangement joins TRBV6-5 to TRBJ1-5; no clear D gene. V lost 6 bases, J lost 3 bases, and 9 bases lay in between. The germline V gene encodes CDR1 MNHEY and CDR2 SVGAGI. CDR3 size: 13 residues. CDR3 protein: CASRPGYNQPQHF. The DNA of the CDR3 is TGTGCCAGCAGACCAGGCTACAATCAGCCCCAGCATTTT.

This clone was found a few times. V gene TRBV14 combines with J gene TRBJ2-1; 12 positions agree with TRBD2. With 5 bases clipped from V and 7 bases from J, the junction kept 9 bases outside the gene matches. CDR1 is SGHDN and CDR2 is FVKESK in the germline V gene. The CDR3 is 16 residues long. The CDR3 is CASSLRTSGMYNEQFF. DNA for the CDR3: TGTGCCAGCAGCTTACGGACTAGCGGGATGTATAATGAGCAGTTCTTC. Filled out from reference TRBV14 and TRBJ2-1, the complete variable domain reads EAGVTQFPSHSVIEKGQTVTLRCDPISGHDNLYWYRRVMGKEIKFLLHFVKESKQDESGMPNNRFLAERTGGTYSTLKVQPAELEDSGVYFCASSLRTSGMYNEQFFGPGTRLTVL.

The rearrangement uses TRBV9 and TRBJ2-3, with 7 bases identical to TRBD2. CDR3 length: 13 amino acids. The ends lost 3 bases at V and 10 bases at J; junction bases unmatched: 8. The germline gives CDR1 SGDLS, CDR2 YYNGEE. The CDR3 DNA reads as TGTGCCAGCAGCGGTGGGGAACTAGCGCCGCAGTATTTT. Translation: CASSGGELAPQYF.

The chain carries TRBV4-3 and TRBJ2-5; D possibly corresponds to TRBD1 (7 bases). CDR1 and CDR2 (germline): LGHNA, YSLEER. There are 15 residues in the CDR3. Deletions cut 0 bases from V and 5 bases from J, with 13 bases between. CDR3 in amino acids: CASSQEARGRETQYF. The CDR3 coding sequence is TGCGCCAGCAGCCAAGAGGCCAGGGGGAGGGAGACCCAGTACTTC.

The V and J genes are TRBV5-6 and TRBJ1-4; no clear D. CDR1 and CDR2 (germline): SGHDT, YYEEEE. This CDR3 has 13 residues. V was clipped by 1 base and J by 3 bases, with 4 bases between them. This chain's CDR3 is CASSLQSNEKLFF. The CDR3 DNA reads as TGTGCCAGCAGCTTGCAGTCTAATGAAAAACTGTTTTTT.

The chain's CDR3 is CASSAHSGGAFDEQFF. CDR3 bases: TGTGCCAGCAGTGCCCATAGCGGGGGGGCATTCGATGAGCAGTTCTTC. This chain links TRBV6-4 with TRBJ2-1; 11 nucleotides align to TRBD2. Per the germline V gene, CDR1 is MRHNA and CDR2 is SNTAGT. Unmatched junction bases numbered 10, after V lost 4 bases and J lost 8 bases. The CDR3 is made up of 16 amino acids.

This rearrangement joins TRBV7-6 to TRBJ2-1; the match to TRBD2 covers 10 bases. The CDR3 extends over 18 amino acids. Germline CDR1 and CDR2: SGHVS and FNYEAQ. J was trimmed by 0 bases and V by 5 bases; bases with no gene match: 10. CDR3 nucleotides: TGTGCCAGCAGCCAGACGGCTAGCGGGAGATCCTCCTACAATGAGCAGTTCTTC. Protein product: CASSQTASGRSSYNEQFF.

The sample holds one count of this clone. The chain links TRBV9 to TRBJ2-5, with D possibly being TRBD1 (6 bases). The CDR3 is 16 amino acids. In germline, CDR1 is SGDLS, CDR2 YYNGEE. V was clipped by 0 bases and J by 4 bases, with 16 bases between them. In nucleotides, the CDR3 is TGTGCCAGCAGCGTAGCGGCAGGCAGGGGTGTAGAGACCCAGTACTTC. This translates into CASSVAAGRGVETQYF. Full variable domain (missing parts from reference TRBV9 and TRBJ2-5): DSGVTQTPKHLITATGQRVTLRCSPRSGDLSVYWYQQSLDQGLQFLIQYYNGEERAKGNILERFSAQQFPDLHSELNLSSLELGDSALYFCASSVAAGRGVETQYFGPGTRLLVL.

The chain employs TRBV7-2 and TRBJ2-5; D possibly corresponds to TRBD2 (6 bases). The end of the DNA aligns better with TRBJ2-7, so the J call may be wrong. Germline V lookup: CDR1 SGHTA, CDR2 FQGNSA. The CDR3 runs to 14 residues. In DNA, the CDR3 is TGTGCCAGCAGCTTAAATAGCGGACCCTACGAGCAGTACTTC. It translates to CASSLNSGPYEQYF.

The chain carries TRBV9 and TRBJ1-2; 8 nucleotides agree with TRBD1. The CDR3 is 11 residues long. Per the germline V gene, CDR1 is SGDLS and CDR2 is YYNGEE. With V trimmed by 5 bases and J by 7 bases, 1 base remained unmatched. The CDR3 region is CASSGQGGYTF. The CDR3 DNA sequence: TGTGCCAGCAGTGGACAGGGTGGCTACACCTTC. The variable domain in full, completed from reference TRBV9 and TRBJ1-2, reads DSGVTQTPKHLITATGQRVTLRCSPRSGDLSVYWYQQSLDQGLQFLIQYYNGEERAKGNILERFSAQQFPDLHSELNLSSLELGDSALYFCASSGQGGYTFGSGTRLTVV.

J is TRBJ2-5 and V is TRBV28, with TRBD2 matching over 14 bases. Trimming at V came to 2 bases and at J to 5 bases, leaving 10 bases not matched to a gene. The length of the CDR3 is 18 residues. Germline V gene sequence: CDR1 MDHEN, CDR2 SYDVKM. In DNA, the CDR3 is TGTGCCAGCAGTTTACCCCGACTAGCGGGAGGGCCGGGGGAGACCCAGTACTTC. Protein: CASSLPRLAGGPGETQYF.